Listed here is a single TCR beta chain. What it binds is unknown. These data come from a study of post-analysis software for immune sequencing data. Study context: Some patients lacked subtype; others had relapsing-remitting, secondary progressive or progressive-relapsing disease.

Study findings and constraints: Strong co-clustering by F measure was seen for same-batch samples. Patients with multiple sclerosis recorded significantly lower normalized Chao1 diversity than controls, the study found.

Sequencing libraries made from TCR beta cDNA carried unique molecular identifiers. There were about 0.95 to 11 million T cells, and 400,000 to 650,000 cDNA molecules came from them. TCRdb re-derived calls from the PCR reads in MiXCR, one entry per CDR3 protein. The top ten clones hold 4% to 5% of a sample with approximately 730,000 distinct CDR3 sequences, about half of them seen once. The receptor was isolated from a girl aged 10-17 years with multiple sclerosis. Sequenced material: blood.

CDR3 sequence (DNA): TGCAGTGCCCAGACGGATAACTATGGCTACACCTTC. As protein: CSAQTDNYGYTF. J is TRBJ1-2 and V is TRBV20-1; D gene unclear. This CDR3 has 12 residues. Germline lookup yields CDR1 DFQATT and CDR2 SNEGSKA (reference sequence). Trimming cost V 6 bases and J 1 base, with 9 bases left between them.